The 19 T cell receptor beta chains reported below all come from one sample, sequenced in a study of cytomegalovirus exposure and HLA in healthy donors. Amplification used 60 Vbeta primers and 13 Jbeta primers. TCRdb keeps only in-frame clones here, not all; method: immunoSEQ multiplex PCR. The sample records roughly 93,000 clones, around 78% being singletons. The sample was PBMCs. The receptors come from a man younger than 45 in good health and CMV-seronegative.

This clone was seen only a few times. The chain is built from TRBV27 and TRBJ1-4; D is uncertain. Germline CDR1 MNHEY, CDR2 SMNVEV (reference sequence). This CDR3 is 15 amino acids long. V shed 4 bases and J shed 0 bases, with 9 bases lying between them. This CDR3 reads CASSYGVSTNEKLFF. In nucleotides, the CDR3 is TGTGCCAGCAGTTACGGGGTCTCAACTAATGAAAAACTGTTTTTT.

This clone was seen a handful of times. The J gene is TRBJ1-1, the V gene TRBV29-1; no clear D gene. The CDR3 spans 12 residues. Trimming removed 3 bases from V and 1 base from J, with 6 bases in between. The V gene's germline CDR1 is SQVTM and CDR2 ANQGSEA. The CDR3, as DNA: TGCAGCGTTGACAGGTCGAACACTGAAGCTTTCTTT. Translating gives CSVDRSNTEAFF.

This rearrangement joins TRBV7-9 to TRBJ1-1; TRBD1 agrees at 10 bases. The CDR3 has 14 residues. With 5 bases clipped from V and 4 bases from J, the junction kept 4 bases outside the gene matches. Germline values: CDR1 SEHNR, CDR2 FQNEAQ (reference sequence). The CDR3 sequence is CASSPRTGGTEAFF. For the CDR3, the DNA is TGTGCCAGCAGCCCCCGGACAGGGGGCACTGAAGCTTTCTTT.

J is TRBJ2-1 and V is TRBV9; 12 nucleotides line up with TRBD2. J lost 3 bases, V lost 3 bases, and 10 bases had no gene match. The CDR3 loop spans 18 amino acids. CDR1 is SGDLS and CDR2 is YYNGEE in the germline V gene. CDR3 sequence: CASSAPSSGGAFYNEQFF. CDR3 coding DNA: TGTGCCAGCAGCGCCCCTTCTAGCGGGGGGGCCTTCTACAATGAGCAGTTCTTC.

The chain recombines TRBV7-9 with TRBJ2-3; D perhaps matches TRBD1 (5 bases). The CDR3 sequence is 17 residues long. Trimming cost V 2 bases and J 2 bases, with 17 bases left between them. From germline, CDR1 is SEHNR and CDR2 FQNEAQ (reference sequence). CDR3 sequence reads: CASSLPTSGLVTDTQYF. The CDR3 DNA reads as TGTGCCAGCAGCTTACCAACGTCAGGGTTGGTCACAGATACGCAGTATTTT. The full variable domain, in which reference TRBV7-9 and TRBJ2-3 provide the parts outside the CDR3, is DTGVSQNPRHKITKRGQNVTFRCDPISEHNRLYWYRQTLGQGPEFLTYFQNEAQLEKSRLLSDRFSAERPKGSFSTLEIQRTEQGDSAMYLCASSLPTSGLVTDTQYFGPGTRLTVL.

This clone was recorded a few times. V usage is TRBV4-2 and J usage is TRBJ1-1; TRBD1 agrees at 7 bases. V trimming: 1 base; J trimming: 11 bases; junction bases outside the gene matches: 7. Germline V lookup: CDR1 LGHNA, CDR2 YNFKEQ. There are 13 residues in the CDR3. CDR3 amino acids: CASSQVGTEGAFF. DNA for the CDR3: TGTGCCAGCAGCCAAGTAGGGACAGAGGGGGCTTTCTTT.

This clone came up once. J is TRBJ2-1 and V is TRBV7-3; no clear D. The germline CDR1 and CDR2 sequences are SGHTA and FQGTGA. Trimming took off 5 bases at V and 7 bases at J, with 18 bases between the two ends. The CDR3 has 15 amino acids. CDR3 in DNA: TGTGCCAGCAGCCTCCAGAGTAGCCACTTAAATGAGCAGTTCTTC. The encoded protein is CASSLQSSHLNEQFF.

The chain carries TRBV5-6 and TRBJ1-2; D might be TRBD1 (5 bases). There are 15 residues in the CDR3. Trimming removed 4 bases from V and 13 bases from J, with 26 bases in between. Germline CDR1 reads SGHDT; CDR2 reads YYEEEE. The CDR3 spells CASSTWDAGSMSCTF. Here the CDR3 DNA reads TGTGCCAGCAGCACCTGGGACGCCGGGAGTATGAGCTGCACCTTC.

V usage is TRBV19 and J usage is TRBJ1-5; D might be TRBD1 (6 bases). V was pared by 3 bases and J by 4 bases, with 19 bases between. This CDR3 spans 17 amino acids. Germline CDR1 LNHDA, CDR2 SQIVND (reference sequence). The CDR3 nucleotides are TGTGCCAGTAGTATCAATATCCGGCCAGGGGTAAATCAGCCCCAGCATTTT. It translates to CASSINIRPGVNQPQHF.

This chain joins TRBV5-8 and TRBJ1-1; 8 nucleotides align to TRBD1. Trimming at V came to 4 bases and at J to 0 bases, leaving 8 bases not matched to a gene. This CDR3 is 16 amino acids long. CDR1 is SGHTS, CDR2 YDEGEE, per germline. The CDR3 DNA reads as TGTGCCAGCAGCCTTAGGACAGGGAAAATGAACACTGAAGCTTTCTTT. Its protein product is CASSLRTGKMNTEAFF.

The genes are TRBV4-1 and TRBJ1-6, with 7 positions matching TRBD1. The CDR3 loop spans 20 amino acids. The V gene end was trimmed by 0 bases and the J gene end by 0 bases; junction bases not matched to a gene: 11. Looked up from germline, CDR1 is MGHRA and CDR2 is YSYEKL. CDR3: CASSQEGGLTGSSYNSPLHF. DNA of the CDR3: TGCGCCAGCAGCCAAGAAGGCGGGCTGACAGGGAGCTCCTATAATTCACCCCTCCACTTT.

This chain connects TRBV16 to TRBJ1-5; D is ambiguous. The germline V gene encodes CDR1 KGHSY and CDR2 FQNENV. V was cut by 1 base and J by 0 bases, with 7 bases left in between. The CDR3 spans 15 residues. The CDR3 DNA is TGTGCCAGCAGCCAATTGCCCGGTAGCAATCAGCCCCAGCATTTT. As protein: CASSQLPGSNQPQHF.

The V and J genes are TRBV7-2 and TRBJ1-1; D gene uncertain. The CDR3 contains 14 residues. The germline V gene has CDR1 SGHTA and CDR2 FQGNSA. V was trimmed by 1 base and J by 7 bases, leaving 13 bases between them. The CDR3 DNA sequence: TGTGCCAGCAGCTTAGTCCCCGACTTTGTTGAAGCTTTCTTT. Amino acids: CASSLVPDFVEAFF.

The chain joins TRBV27 to TRBJ1-5; D gene uncertain. Between the trimmed V and J ends, which lost 5 bases and 2 bases, there was a span of 19 bases. In germline, CDR1 is MNHEY, CDR2 SMNVEV (reference sequence). The CDR3 extends over 17 amino acids. The CDR3 region has the DNA TGTGCCAGCAGTCGCAGCAACGGGGTTGTGGGCAATCAGCCCCAGCATTTT. Translating gives CASSRSNGVVGNQPQHF.

This chain joins TRBV7-2 and TRBJ1-2; D is perhaps TRBD1 (5 bases). This CDR3 spans 17 amino acids. The V end was cut by 8 bases, the J end by 5 bases, with 27 bases between. Germline V gives CDR1 SGHTA, CDR2 FQGNSA. CDR3 residues: CASGGAQTPPAEYGYTF. The DNA for the CDR3 is TGTGCCAGCGGAGGGGCCCAAACCCCCCCCGCAGAATATGGCTACACCTTC.

The CDR3 DNA sequence: TGTGCCAGCAAAGAGGGGGCTGGGGGCACTGAAGCTTTCTTT. Translation: CASKEGAGGTEAFF. The chain has TRBV2 and TRBJ1-1; 7 bases are a match to TRBD1. The CDR3 spans 14 residues. J lost 4 bases, V lost 7 bases, and 9 bases had no gene match. From germline, CDR1 is SNHLY and CDR2 FYNNEI.

Remarks on this clone: The junction departs from the called germline gene at one end, perhaps through a read error. The rearrangement links TRBV7-9 to TRBJ1-2; a possible D gene is TRBD1 (5 bases). The germline V gene has CDR1 SEHNR and CDR2 FQNEAQ (reference sequence). The CDR3 consists of 13 residues. The CDR3 is CSSSLASGYGYTF. For the CDR3, the DNA is TGTTCCAGCAGCTTAGCTTCAGGGTATGGCTACACCTTC.

The chain links TRBV5-1 to TRBJ2-2; TRBD2 matches at 12 bases. V was clipped by 5 bases and J by 4 bases; unmatched bases: 6. Germline loops: CDR1 SGHRS, CDR2 YFSETQ. The CDR3 covers 16 residues. The CDR3 DNA follows: TGCGCCAGCAGTCCCGGGACTAGCGGGCTCACCGGGGAGCTGTTTTTT. Protein product: CASSPGTSGLTGELFF.

In this sample, this clone turned up once. The chain uses TRBV2 and TRBJ1-2, with TRBD1 matching over 7 bases. After removal of 3 bases from V and 7 bases from J, the junction contained 14 bases not matched to a gene. Germline loops: CDR1 SNHLY, CDR2 FYNNEI. This CDR3 is 16 amino acids long. In DNA, the CDR3 is TGTGCCAGCAGTGACCCACGACGAAACAGGGGCGGTGGCTACACCTTC. It specifies CASSDPRRNRGGGYTF.